The entry below describes one T cell receptor (beta chain). Its recognized antigen is unknown. The record has no base qualities; no much larger clone is one base away. This entry comes from a study of response to subunit inactivated influenza vaccine listed by TCRdb under 2018. For the study in its entirety: Deep quantitative profiling of the T cell receptor repertoire was used in the study to follow responses to a trivalent subunit inactivated influenza vaccine. On the study overall, not on this receptor specifically: It was suggested by the authors that each seasonal influenza vaccination may recruit only a limited number of new T cells.

Reading the germline V gene gives CDR1 SGHRS and CDR2 YFSETQ. V is trimmed back by 0 bases and J by 0 bases, and the junction contains 3 bases that no gene match accounts for. The CDR3 sequence holds 17 residues, the cysteine and phenylalanine included. Only the CDR3 portion is preserved as DNA: 51 bases, with reading frame beginning at the first base. The library was made by RT-PCR. TCRdb records Illumina HiSeq 2500 as the sequencer. TCRdb handled the public reads itself, with Q25 trimming in fastp and clone calling in MiXCR, and kept productive beta chains. CDR3 protein duplicates are merged, each entry listing the most common genes and DNA. This sample is represented by about 700,000 distinct CDR3 sequences; roughly 13% of them were singletons. The top ten hold around 6.5% of the sample.

The TCR was taken from a man aged 50 to 60 who received an inactivated influenza vaccine. Donor details come from another sample of the same person, matched by shared clones. The rearranged segments are TRBV5-1 and TRBJ1-3, with 10 bases in between that match TRBD1. Source: PBMCs from blood, taken 14 days before vaccination. The DNA reads as follows: TGCGCCAGCAGCTTGGGACAGGGGGCGAGCTCTGGAAACACCATATATTTT. Its translation reads: CASSLGQGASSGNTIYF.